The rows below give T cell receptor beta chains drawn from one sample of a study of blood T cell repertoires in COVID-19. Using immunoSEQ multiplex PCR, the repertoire was profiled, and TCRdb retains in-frame clones only, with some absent. The data hold 70,000 or so clones, with 88% observed a single time. Specimen: peripheral blood. Receptor source: a human donor in a cohort sampled during active COVID-19. Each CDR3 is given with its conserved first and last residue. D genes are given only for firm matches. Expanded clones get a size class; other rows say once, few or many, or leave the size out.

TRBD1	TRBV9	TRBJ2-1	-	CASSDSPRLGTGYHNEQFF	TGTGCCAGCAGCGATAGCCCCCGCCTAGGGACAGGGTACCACAATGAGCAGTTCTTC
-	TRBV6-5	TRBJ2-5	once	CASSYTRHLQETQYF	TGTGCCAGCAGTTACACACGACACCTACAAGAGACCCAGTACTTC
TRBD2	TRBV14	TRBJ2-3	-	CASSQDGTSGIYSTDTQYF	TGTGCCAGCAGCCAAGATGGGACTAGCGGGATTTATAGCACAGATACGCAGTATTTT
TRBD1	TRBV5-1	TRBJ1-2	-	CASSYPGQGYYGYTF	TGCGCCAGCAGCTACCCGGGACAGGGCTACTATGGCTACACCTTC
TRBD2	TRBV7-6	TRBJ2-1	-	CASSRHSGRTYNEQFF	TGTGCCAGCAGCCGTCACAGCGGGAGAACCTACAATGAGCAGTTCTTC
-	TRBV19	TRBJ2-1	-	CASSFSPSYNEQFF	TGTGCCAGTAGTTTTTCCCCGTCCTACAATGAGCAGTTCTTC
-	TRBV28	TRBJ2-1	once	CASSRSGSFNEQFF	TGTGCCAGCAGTCGAAGCGGGTCGTTCAATGAGCAGTTCTTC
TRBD1	TRBV5-6	TRBJ1-1	-	CASSFGQGDTEAFF	TGTGCCAGCAGCTTTGGACAGGGGGACACTGAAGCTTTCTTT
TRBD2	TRBV4-1	TRBJ2-3	-	CASSPGSGTSTDTQYF	TGCGCCAGCAGCCCTGGTAGCGGGACAAGCACAGATACGCAGTATTTT
-	TRBV2	TRBJ2-5	-	CASSQIPPKAQPSKETQYF	TGTGCCAGCAGCCAAATCCCCCCCAAGGCACAGCCGTCCAAAGAGACCCAGTACTTC
-	TRBV25-1	TRBJ2-3	-	CASSVGAADTQYF	TGTGCCAGCAGTGTTGGGGCGGCAGATACGCAGTATTTT
TRBD2	TRBV6-6	TRBJ2-7	-	CASSRGLAGGTYEQYF	TGTGCCAGCAGCCGCGGACTAGCGGGAGGTACCTACGAGCAGTACTTC
-	TRBV6-1	TRBJ1-1	-	CASSDWQENTEAFF	TGTGCCAGCAGTGATTGGCAGGAGAACACTGAAGCTTTCTTT
-	TRBV6-4	TRBJ1-5	-	CASGMGESNQPQHF	TGTGCCAGCGGGATGGGAGAAAGCAATCAGCCCCAGCATTTT
-	TRBV7-2	TRBJ2-1	once	CASSLPGRFGQFF	TGTGCCAGCAGCTTACCAGGGAGGTTCGGGCAGTTCTTC
-	TRBV19	TRBJ1-1	-	CASSMGSLGNTEAFF	TGTGCCAGTAGTATGGGCAGCCTGGGGAACACTGAAGCTTTCTTT
-	TRBV2	TRBJ1-1	-	CASNPDSALGAFF	TGTGCCAGCAACCCGGACAGTGCTTTGGGGGCTTTCTTT
TRBD1	TRBV5-1	TRBJ1-2	-	CASSLGSTGEDGYTF	TGCGCCAGCAGCTTGGGAAGTACAGGGGAGGATGGCTACACCTTC
TRBD2	TRBV27	TRBJ2-1	-	CASSLEAGRGGEQFF	TGTGCCAGCAGTTTGGAGGCAGGTCGCGGGGGGGAGCAGTTCTTC
-	TRBV7-3	TRBJ1-1	-	CASSPRAGLGEAFF	TGTGCCAGCAGCCCCCGTGCGGGGTTGGGTGAAGCTTTCTTT
TRBD1	TRBV6-5	TRBJ1-2	-	CASSFDRTGGYGYTF	TGTGCCAGCAGTTTCGACCGGACAGGGGGCTATGGCTACACCTTC
-	TRBV7-6	TRBJ1-2	-	CASSPDSNYGYTF	TGTGCCAGCAGCCCGGACAGTAACTATGGCTACACCTTC
TRBD1	TRBV19	TRBJ2-1	-	CASSSDRFDDYSYNEQFF	TGTGCCAGTAGTTCGGACAGGTTCGACGATTACTCCTACAATGAGCAGTTCTTC
TRBD1	TRBV12-5	TRBJ1-2	-	CASGYEQGAAYGYTF	TGTGCTAGTGGTTATGAACAGGGGGCAGCCTATGGCTACACCTTC
TRBD2	TRBV7-7	TRBJ2-1	-	CASSPGRVPYNEQFF	TGTGCCAGCAGCCCCGGGAGGGTACCATACAATGAGCAGTTCTTC
TRBD1	TRBV24-1	TRBJ1-3	-	CATSDNTGQGLYGNTIYF	TGTGCCACCAGTGACAACACTGGACAGGGCCTTTATGGAAACACCATATATTTT
TRBD1	TRBV10-3	TRBJ2-1	once	CAINDRGANEQFF	TGTGCCATTAATGACAGGGGCGCCAATGAGCAGTTCTTC
TRBD2	TRBV5-1	TRBJ2-3	-	CASSSGTSGTTQYF	TGCGCCAGCAGCAGCGGGACTAGCGGTACTACGCAGTATTTT
TRBD2	TRBV27	TRBJ2-3	-	CASRSSGRAADTQYF	TGTGCCAGCAGATCGAGCGGGAGGGCCGCAGATACGCAGTATTTT
-	TRBV12-3/TRBV12-4	TRBJ2-3	-	CASRGGSTDTQYF	TGTGCCAGCAGAGGAGGATCCACAGATACGCAGTATTTT
TRBD2	TRBV5-4	TRBJ2-1	-	CASSSTSGSADEQFF	TGTGCCAGCAGCTCAACTAGCGGGAGTGCGGATGAGCAGTTCTTC
-	TRBV10-3	TRBJ2-5	once	CAISDSWQGNQETQYF	TGTGCCATCAGTGATTCATGGCAGGGCAATCAAGAGACCCAGTACTTC
-	TRBV19	TRBJ2-1	-	CASSIDLGTYNEQFF	TGTGCCAGTAGTATAGATCTGGGGACATACAATGAGCAGTTCTTC
TRBD2	TRBV5-6	TRBJ2-1	-	CASSLAKREGWRNNEQFF	TGTGCCAGCAGCTTGGCCAAGCGGGAGGGGTGGAGGAACAATGAGCAGTTCTTC
TRBD2	TRBV5-4	TRBJ2-1	-	CASSPPGLARHNEQFF	TGTGCCAGCAGCCCCCCGGGACTAGCGAGGCACAATGAGCAGTTCTTC
TRBD1	TRBV11-2	TRBJ1-3	-	CASSLGTGGSGNTIYF	TGTGCCAGCAGCTTAGGCACAGGGGGCTCTGGAAACACCATATATTTT
-	TRBV15	TRBJ1-2	-	CATRQSANYGYTF	TGTGCCACCAGACAATCCGCTAACTATGGCTACACCTTC
-	TRBV7-2	TRBJ2-1	-	CASSLTPQDEQFF	TGTGCCAGCAGCTTAACTCCGCAGGATGAGCAGTTCTTC
TRBD1	TRBV28	TRBJ1-2	-	CASSSLGTGANYGYTF	TGTGCCAGCAGTTCCCTCGGTACAGGGGCTAACTATGGCTACACCTTC
-	TRBV5-5	TRBJ2-6	-	CASSLLGAGANVLTF	TGTGCCAGCAGCTTGTTGGGGGCCGGGGCCAACGTCCTGACTTTC
-	TRBV11-2	TRBJ2-7	-	CASSLEVIWQVNSYEQYF	TGTGCCAGCAGCTTAGAGGTAATATGGCAGGTTAACTCCTACGAGCAGTACTTC
-	TRBV21-1	TRBJ2-1	-	CASTWVWASGEQYNEQFF	TGTGCCAGCACCTGGGTTTGGGCTAGCGGGGAACAATACAATGAGCAGTTCTTC
-	TRBV4-2	TRBJ2-5	-	CASSQSGRETQYF	TGTGCCAGCAGCCAAAGCGGGCGAGAGACCCAGTACTTC